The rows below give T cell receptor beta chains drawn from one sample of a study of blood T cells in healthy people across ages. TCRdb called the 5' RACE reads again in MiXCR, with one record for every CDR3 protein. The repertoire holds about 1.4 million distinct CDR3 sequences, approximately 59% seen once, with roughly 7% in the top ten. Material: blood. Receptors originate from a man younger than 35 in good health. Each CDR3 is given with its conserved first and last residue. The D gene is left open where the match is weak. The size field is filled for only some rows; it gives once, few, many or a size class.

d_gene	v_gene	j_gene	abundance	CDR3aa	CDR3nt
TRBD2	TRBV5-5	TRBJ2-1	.	CASSFIAGGNNEQFF	TGTGCCAGCAGCTTTATCGCGGGGGGGAACAATGAGCAGTTCTTC
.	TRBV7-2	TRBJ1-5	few	CASSFYRNQPQHF	TGTGCCAGCAGCTTTTACCGAAATCAGCCCCAGCATTTT
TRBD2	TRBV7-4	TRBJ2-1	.	CASSPRPQRGAGNEQFF	TGTGCCAGCAGCCCCCGCCCCCAGCGGGGGGCGGGGAATGAGCAGTTCTTC
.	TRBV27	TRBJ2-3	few	CASSLLDPADTQYF	TGTGCCAGCAGTTTACTGGATCCAGCAGATACGCAGTATTTT
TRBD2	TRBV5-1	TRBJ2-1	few	CASSLTGLADSNEQFF	TGCGCCAGCAGCTTGACGGGACTAGCGGACTCAAATGAGCAGTTCTTC
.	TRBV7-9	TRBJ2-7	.	CASSPEQATPYEQYF	TGTGCCAGCAGCCCGGAACAGGCCACTCCCTACGAGCAGTACTTC
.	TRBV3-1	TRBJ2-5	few	CASSQWVGQETQYF	TGTGCCAGCAGCCAATGGGTGGGTCAAGAGACCCAGTACTTC
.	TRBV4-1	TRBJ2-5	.	CASSPSADWQETQYF	TGCGCCAGCAGCCCCAGTGCAGATTGGCAAGAGACCCAGTACTTC
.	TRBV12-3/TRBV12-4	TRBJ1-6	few	CASSPGTGPSSYNSPLHF	TGTGCCAGCAGTCCCGGGACCGGACCAAGCTCCTATAATTCACCCCTCCACTTT
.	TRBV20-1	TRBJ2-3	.	CSARVARAFDTQYF	TGCAGTGCTAGGGTGGCGAGGGCTTTTGATACGCAGTATTTT
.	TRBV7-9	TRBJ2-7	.	CASSSGVRDPYEQYF	TGTGCCAGCAGCTCCGGCGTCCGGGACCCTTACGAGCAGTACTTC
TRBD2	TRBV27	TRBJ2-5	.	CASSMRLAGGPSYNEQYF	TGTGCCAGCAGTATGAGACTAGCGGGGGGGCCCTCCTACAATGAGCAGTACTTC
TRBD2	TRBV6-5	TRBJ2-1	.	CASSNLAGGLSDEQFF	TGTGCCAGCAGTAACCTAGCGGGAGGGCTTTCGGATGAGCAGTTCTTC
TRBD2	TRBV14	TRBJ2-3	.	CASSQLNWGSTSVSTDTQYF	TGTGCCAGCAGCCAGCTGAACTGGGGTTCGACTAGCGTGTCGACAGATACGCAGTATTTT
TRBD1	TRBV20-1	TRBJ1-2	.	CSATGGGGGYTF	TGCAGTGCAACAGGGGGCGGGGGCGGCTACACCTTC
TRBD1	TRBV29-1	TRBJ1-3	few	CSVDRGDTIYF	TGCAGCGTCGACAGGGGTGACACCATATATTTT
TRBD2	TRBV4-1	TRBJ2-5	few	CASSPRAGRGETQYF	TGCGCCAGCAGCCCCCGGGCAGGGAGGGGAGAGACCCAGTACTTC
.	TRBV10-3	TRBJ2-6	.	CAIRPHDSHSGANVLTF	TGTGCCATCAGACCCCACGACAGCCACTCTGGGGCCAACGTCCTGACTTTC
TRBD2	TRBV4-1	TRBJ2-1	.	CASSHLSGRARYEQFF	TGCGCCAGCAGCCACCTTAGCGGGAGGGCCCGTTATGAGCAGTTCTTC
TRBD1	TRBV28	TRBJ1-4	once	CASSLVLQGEKLFF	TGTGCCAGCAGTTTGGTGTTACAGGGGGAAAAACTGTTTTTT
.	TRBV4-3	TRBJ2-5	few	CASSQDGRGGETQYF	TGCGCCAGCAGCCAAGATGGCCGAGGCGGGGAGACCCAGTACTTC
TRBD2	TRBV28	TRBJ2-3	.	CASRSRLAGVADTQYF	TGTGCCAGCAGGAGTAGACTAGCGGGAGTAGCAGATACGCAGTATTTT
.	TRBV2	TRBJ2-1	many	CASSDGEVPEQFF	TGTGCCAGCAGTGACGGGGAGGTTCCTGAGCAGTTCTTC
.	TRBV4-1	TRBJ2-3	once	CASSQDPSNTQYF	TGCGCCAGCAGCCAAGACCCATCTAATACGCAGTATTTT
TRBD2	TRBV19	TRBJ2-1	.	CASSITSGPYNEQFF	TGTGCCAGTAGTATTACTAGCGGACCCTACAATGAGCAGTTCTTC
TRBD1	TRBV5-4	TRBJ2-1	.	CASSLIGTANEQFF	TGTGCCAGCAGCTTGATCGGGACAGCCAATGAGCAGTTCTTC
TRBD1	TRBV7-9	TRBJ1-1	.	CASRQRGTGLTEAFF	TGTGCCAGCAGACAGAGAGGGACAGGGTTGACTGAAGCTTTCTTT
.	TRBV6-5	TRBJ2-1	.	CASSLAHKQFF	TGTGCCAGCAGCCTGGCACACAAGCAGTTCTTC
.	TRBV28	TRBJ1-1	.	CASSLSRGAEAFF	TGTGCCAGCAGTTTATCTAGGGGGGCTGAAGCTTTCTTT
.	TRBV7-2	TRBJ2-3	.	CASSQGLEGDTQYF	TGTGCCAGCAGCCAGGGGTTGGAGGGGGATACGCAGTATTTT
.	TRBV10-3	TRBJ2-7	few	CAISESEVDWNEQYF	TGTGCCATCAGTGAGTCGGAGGTTGATTGGAACGAGCAGTACTTC
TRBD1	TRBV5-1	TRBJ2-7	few	CASSLARTGVHEQYF	TGTGCCAGCAGCTTGGCTCGGACAGGGGTCCACGAGCAGTACTTC
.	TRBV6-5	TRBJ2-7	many	CASSYGSEQYF	TGTGCCAGCAGTTACGGAAGCGAGCAGTACTTC
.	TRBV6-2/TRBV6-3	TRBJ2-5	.	CASSYPPRGVETQYF	TGTGCCAGCAGTTACCCCCCCAGGGGGGTGGAGACCCAGTACTTC
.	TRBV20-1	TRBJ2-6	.	CSARQTGANVLTF	TGCAGTGCTAGACAAACTGGGGCCAACGTCCTGACTTTC
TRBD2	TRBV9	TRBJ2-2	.	CASSGLAGGTNTGELFF	TGTGCCAGCAGCGGACTAGCGGGAGGTACGAACACCGGGGAGCTGTTTTTT
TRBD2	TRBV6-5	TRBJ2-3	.	CASSREWRGGSQYF	TGTGCCAGCAGCCGCGAGTGGCGGGGGGGTTCGCAGTATTTT
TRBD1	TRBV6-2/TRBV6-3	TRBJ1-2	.	CASSTTGTAYGYTF	TGTGCCAGCAGCACTACCGGGACAGCCTATGGCTACACCTTC
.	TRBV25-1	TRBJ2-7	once	CASRETGSHYEQYF	TGTGCCAGCAGAGAAACCGGGTCGCACTACGAGCAGTACTTC
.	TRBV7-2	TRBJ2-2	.	CASSLKGGDTGELFF	TGTGCCAGCAGCTTAAAGGGGGGGGACACCGGGGAGCTGTTTTTT
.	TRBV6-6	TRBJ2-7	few	CASSTGPILSYEQYF	TGTGCCAGCAGTACGGGACCAATCCTCTCCTACGAGCAGTACTTC
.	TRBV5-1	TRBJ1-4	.	CASSVEGDEKLFF	TGCGCCAGCAGCGTGGAGGGGGATGAAAAACTGTTTTTT